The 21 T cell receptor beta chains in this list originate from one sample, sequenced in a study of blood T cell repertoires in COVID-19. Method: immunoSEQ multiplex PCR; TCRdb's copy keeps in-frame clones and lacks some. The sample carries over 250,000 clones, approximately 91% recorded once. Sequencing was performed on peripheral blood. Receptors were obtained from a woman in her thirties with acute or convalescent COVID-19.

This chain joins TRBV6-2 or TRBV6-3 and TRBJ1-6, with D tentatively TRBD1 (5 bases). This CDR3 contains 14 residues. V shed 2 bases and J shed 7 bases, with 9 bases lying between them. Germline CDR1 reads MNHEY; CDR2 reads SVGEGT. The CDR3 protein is CASSYEAGNSPLHF. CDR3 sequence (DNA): TGTGCCAGCAGTTACGAGGCAGGGAATTCACCCCTCCACTTT.

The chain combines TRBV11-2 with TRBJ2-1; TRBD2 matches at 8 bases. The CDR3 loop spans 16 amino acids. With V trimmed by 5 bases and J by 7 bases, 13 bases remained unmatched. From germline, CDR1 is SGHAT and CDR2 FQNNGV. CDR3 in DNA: TGTGCCAGCAGCCCATGGACGGCGGGAGGCAGGAATGAGCAGTTCTTC. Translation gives CASSPWTAGGRNEQFF.

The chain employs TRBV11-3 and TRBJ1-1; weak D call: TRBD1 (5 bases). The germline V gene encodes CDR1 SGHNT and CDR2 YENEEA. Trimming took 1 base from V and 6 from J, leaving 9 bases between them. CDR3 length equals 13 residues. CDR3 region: CASSLGQGSEAFF. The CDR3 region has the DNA TGTGCCAGCAGCTTAGGCCAGGGTTCTGAAGCTTTCTTT.

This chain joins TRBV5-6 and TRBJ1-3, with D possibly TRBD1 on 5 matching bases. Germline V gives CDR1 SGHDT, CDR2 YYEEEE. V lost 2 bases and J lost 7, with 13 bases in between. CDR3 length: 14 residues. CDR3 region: CASSFGGAANTIYF. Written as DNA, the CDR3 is TGTGCCAGCAGCTTCGGGGGAGCGGCCAACACCATATATTTT.

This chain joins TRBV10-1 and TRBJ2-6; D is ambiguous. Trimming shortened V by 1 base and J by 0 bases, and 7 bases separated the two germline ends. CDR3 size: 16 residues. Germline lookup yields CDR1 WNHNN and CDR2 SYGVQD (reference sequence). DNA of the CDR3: TGCGCCAGCAGTGAGTGTACTCGCTCTGGGGCCAACGTCCTGACTTTC. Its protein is CASSECTRSGANVLTF.

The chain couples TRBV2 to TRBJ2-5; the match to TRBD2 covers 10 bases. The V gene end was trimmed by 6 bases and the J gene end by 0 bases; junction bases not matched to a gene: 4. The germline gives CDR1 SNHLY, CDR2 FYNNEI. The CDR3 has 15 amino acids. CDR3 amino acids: CASSRTSGDQETQYF. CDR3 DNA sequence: TGTGCCAGCAGCCGGACTAGCGGAGACCAAGAGACCCAGTACTTC.

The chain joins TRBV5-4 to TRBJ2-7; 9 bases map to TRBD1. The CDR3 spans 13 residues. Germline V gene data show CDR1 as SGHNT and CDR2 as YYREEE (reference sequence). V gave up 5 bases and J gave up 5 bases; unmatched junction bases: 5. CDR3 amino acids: CASSTRDRDEQYF. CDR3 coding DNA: TGTGCCAGCAGTACTCGGGACAGGGACGAGCAGTACTTC.

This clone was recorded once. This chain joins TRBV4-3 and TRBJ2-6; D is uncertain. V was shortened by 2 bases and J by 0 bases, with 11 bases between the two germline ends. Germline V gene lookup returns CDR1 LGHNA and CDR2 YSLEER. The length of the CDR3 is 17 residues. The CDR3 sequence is CASSQSRPGSGANVLTF. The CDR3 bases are TGCGCCAGCAGCCAATCAAGACCAGGCTCTGGGGCCAACGTCCTGACTTTC.

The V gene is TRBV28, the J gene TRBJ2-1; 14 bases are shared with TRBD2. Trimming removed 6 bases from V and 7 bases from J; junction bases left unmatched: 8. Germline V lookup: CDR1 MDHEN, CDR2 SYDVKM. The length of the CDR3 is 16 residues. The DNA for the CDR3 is TGTGCCAGCAGCCGCTTAGGGACTAGCGGGAGAAATGAGCAGTTCTTC. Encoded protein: CASSRLGTSGRNEQFF.

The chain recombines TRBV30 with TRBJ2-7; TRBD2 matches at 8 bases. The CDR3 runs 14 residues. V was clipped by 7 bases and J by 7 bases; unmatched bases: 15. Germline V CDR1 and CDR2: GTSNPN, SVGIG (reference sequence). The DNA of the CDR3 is TGTGCCTCGGTATTTGGCGGGAGGTTGGGTGAGCAGTACTTC. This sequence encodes CASVFGGRLGEQYF. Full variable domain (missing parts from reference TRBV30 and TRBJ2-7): SQTIHQWPATLVQPVGSPLSLECTVEGTSNPNLYWYRQAAGRGLQLLFYSVGIGQISSEVPQNLSASRPQDRQFILSSKKLLLSDSGFYLCASVFGGRLGEQYFGPGTRLTVT.

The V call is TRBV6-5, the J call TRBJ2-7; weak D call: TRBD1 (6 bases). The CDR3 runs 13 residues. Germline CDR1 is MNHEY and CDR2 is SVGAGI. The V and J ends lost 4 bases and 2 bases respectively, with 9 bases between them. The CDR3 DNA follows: TGTGCCAGCAGTTCGGGACATACCTACGAGCAGTACTTC. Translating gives CASSSGHTYEQYF.

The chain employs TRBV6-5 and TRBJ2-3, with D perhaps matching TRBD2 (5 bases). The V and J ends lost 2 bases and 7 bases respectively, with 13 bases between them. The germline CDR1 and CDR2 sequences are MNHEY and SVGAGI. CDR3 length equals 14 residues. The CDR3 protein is CASSYNSGLNTQYF. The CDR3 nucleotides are TGTGCCAGCAGTTACAACTCGGGATTGAATACGCAGTATTTT.

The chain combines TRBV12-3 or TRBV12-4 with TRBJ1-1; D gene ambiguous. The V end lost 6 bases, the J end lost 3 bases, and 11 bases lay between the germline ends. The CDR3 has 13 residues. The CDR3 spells CASRAGRHTEAFF. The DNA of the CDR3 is TGTGCCAGCAGGGCCGGGAGGCACACTGAAGCTTTCTTT.

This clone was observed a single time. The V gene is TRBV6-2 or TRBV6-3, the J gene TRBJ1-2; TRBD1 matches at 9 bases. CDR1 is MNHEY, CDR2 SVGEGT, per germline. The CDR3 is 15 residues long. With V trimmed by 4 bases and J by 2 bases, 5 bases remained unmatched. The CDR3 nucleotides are TGTGCCAGCAGTTTCGGGACAGGGCGAAACTATGGCTACACCTTC. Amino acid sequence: CASSFGTGRNYGYTF.

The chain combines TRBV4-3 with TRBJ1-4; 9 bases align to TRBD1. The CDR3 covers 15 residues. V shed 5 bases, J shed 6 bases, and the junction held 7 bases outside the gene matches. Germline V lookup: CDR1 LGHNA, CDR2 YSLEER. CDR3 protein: CASSAHGDRDEKLFF. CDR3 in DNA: TGCGCCAGCAGCGCCCACGGGGACAGGGATGAAAAACTGTTTTTT.

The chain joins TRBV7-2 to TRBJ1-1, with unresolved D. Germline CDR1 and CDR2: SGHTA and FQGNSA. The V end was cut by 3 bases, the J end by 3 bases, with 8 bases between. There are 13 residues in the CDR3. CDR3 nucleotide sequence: TGTGCCAGCAGCTTGTACAGTCACACTGAAGCTTTCTTT. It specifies CASSLYSHTEAFF.

CDR3 protein: CASSARSGTGELFF. The CDR3 nucleotides read TGTGCCAGCAGCGCTAGATCGGGCACCGGGGAGCTGTTTTTT. J is TRBJ2-2 and V is TRBV9; D remains unclear. This CDR3 region has 14 residues. The V gene's germline CDR1 is SGDLS and CDR2 YYNGEE. V was pared by 3 bases and J by 4 bases, with 10 bases between.

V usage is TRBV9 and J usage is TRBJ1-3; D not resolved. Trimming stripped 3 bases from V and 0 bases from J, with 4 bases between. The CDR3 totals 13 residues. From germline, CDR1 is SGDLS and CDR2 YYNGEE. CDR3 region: CASSGGSGNTIYF. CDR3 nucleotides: TGTGCCAGCAGCGGCGGCTCTGGAAACACCATATATTTT. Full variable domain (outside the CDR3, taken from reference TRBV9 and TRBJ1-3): DSGVTQTPKHLITATGQRVTLRCSPRSGDLSVYWYQQSLDQGLQFLIQYYNGEERAKGNILERFSAQQFPDLHSELNLSSLELGDSALYFCASSGGSGNTIYFGEGSWLTVV.

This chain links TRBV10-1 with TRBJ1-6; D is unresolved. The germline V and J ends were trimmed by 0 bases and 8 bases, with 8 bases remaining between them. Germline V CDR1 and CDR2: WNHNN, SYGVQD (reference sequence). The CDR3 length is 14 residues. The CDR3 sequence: CASSESPGYSPLHF. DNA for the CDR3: TGCGCCAGCAGTGAGTCTCCGGGTTATTCACCCCTCCACTTT.

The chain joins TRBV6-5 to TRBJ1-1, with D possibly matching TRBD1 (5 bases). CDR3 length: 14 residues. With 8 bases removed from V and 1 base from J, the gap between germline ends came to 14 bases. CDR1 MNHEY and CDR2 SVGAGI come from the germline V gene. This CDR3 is CASGPGRENTEAFF. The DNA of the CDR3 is TGTGCCAGCGGTCCGGGCAGGGAGAACACTGAAGCTTTCTTT.

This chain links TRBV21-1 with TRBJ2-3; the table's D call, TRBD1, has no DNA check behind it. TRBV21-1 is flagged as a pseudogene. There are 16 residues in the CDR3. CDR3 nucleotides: TGTGCCAGCAGCCGTTTGTCCGGACACCCGATGAATACGCAGTATTTT. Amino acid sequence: CASSRLSGHPMNTQYF.